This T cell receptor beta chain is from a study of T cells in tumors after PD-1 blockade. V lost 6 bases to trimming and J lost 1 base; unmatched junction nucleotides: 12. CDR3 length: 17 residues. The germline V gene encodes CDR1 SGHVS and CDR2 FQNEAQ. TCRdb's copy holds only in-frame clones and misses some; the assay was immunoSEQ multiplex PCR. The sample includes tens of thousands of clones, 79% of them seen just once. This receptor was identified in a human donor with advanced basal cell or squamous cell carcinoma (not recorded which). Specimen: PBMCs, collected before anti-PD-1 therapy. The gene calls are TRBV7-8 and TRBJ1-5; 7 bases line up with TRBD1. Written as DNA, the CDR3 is TGTGCCAGCAGTCCCTCAGGGGGAATGTGGAGCAATCAGCCCCAGCATTTT. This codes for CASSPSGGMWSNQPQHF.